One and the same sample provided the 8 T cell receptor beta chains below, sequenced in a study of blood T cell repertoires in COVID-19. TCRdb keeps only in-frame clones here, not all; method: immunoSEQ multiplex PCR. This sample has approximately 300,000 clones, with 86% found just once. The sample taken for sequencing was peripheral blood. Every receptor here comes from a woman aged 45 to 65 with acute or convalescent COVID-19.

CDR3 DNA sequence: TGTGCCACCAGTGATTACAGGGGCGGTGATCAGCCCCAGCATTTT. Protein: CATSDYRGGDQPQHF. The chain links TRBV24-1 to TRBJ1-5; 7 nucleotides line up with TRBD1. With 2 bases clipped from V and 5 bases from J, the junction kept 5 bases outside the gene matches. The V gene's germline CDR1 is KGHDR and CDR2 SFDVKD. CDR3 length: 15 residues.

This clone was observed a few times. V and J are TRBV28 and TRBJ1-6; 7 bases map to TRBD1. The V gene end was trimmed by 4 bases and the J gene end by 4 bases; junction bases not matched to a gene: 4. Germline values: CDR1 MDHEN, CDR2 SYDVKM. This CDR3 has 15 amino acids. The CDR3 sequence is CASSSGQLYNSPLHF. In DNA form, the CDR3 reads TGTGCCAGCAGTTCGGGACAGCTTTATAATTCACCCCTCCACTTT.

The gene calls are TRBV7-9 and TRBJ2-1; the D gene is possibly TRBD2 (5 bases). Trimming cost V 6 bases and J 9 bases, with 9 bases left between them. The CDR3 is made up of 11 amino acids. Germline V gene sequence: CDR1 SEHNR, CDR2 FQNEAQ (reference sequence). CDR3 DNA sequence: TGTGCCAGCAGACTAGTCCTTGAGCAGTTCTTC. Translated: CASRLVLEQFF. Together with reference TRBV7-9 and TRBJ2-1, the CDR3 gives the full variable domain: DTGVSQNPRHKITKRGQNVTFRCDPISEHNRLYWYRQTLGQGPEFLTYFQNEAQLEKSRLLSDRFSAERPKGSFSTLEIQRTEQGDSAMYLCASRLVLEQFFGPGTRLTVL.

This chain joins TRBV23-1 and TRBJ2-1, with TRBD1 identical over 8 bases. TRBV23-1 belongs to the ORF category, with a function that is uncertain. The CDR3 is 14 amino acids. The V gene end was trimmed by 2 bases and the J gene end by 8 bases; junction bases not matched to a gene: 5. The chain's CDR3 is CASSQPTGDDEQFF. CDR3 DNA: TGCGCCAGCAGTCAACCGACAGGGGACGATGAGCAGTTCTTC.

DNA for the CDR3: TGTGCCAGCACCAGAACCGGGTACCAGGGGTATGGCTACACCTTC. Translating it yields CASTRTGYQGYGYTF. V is TRBV9 and J is TRBJ1-2; a weak D match, TRBD1 (6 bases). This CDR3 comprises 15 residues. Germline CDR1 and CDR2: SGDLS and YYNGEE. V lost 6 bases, J lost 5 bases, and 20 bases lay in between.

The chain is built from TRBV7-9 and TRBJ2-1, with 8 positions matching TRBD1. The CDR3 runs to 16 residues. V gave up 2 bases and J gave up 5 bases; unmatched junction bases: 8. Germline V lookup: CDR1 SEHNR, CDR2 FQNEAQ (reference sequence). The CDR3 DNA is TGTGCCAGCAGCTTACGTGCCAGGGGGCGCGACAATGAGCAGTTCTTC. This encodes CASSLRARGRDNEQFF.

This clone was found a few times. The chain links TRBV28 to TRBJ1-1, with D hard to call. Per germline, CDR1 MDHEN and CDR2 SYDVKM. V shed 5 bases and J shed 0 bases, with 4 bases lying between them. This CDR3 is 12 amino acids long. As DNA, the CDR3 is TGTGCCAGCAGTACGGTGAACACTGAAGCTTTCTTT. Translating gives CASSTVNTEAFF. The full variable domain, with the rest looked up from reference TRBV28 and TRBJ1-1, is DVKVTQSSRYLVKRTGEKVFLECVQDMDHENMFWYRQDPGLGLRLIYFSYDVKMKEKGDIPEGYSVSREKKERFSLILESASTNQTSMYLCASSTVNTEAFFGQGTRLTVV.

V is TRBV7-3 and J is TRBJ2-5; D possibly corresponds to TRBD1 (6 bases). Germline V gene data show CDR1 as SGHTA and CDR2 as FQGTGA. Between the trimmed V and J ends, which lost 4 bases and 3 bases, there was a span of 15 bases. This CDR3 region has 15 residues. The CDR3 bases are TGTGCCAGCAGCTCGTCAGGGGTAACCAAAGAGACCCAGTACTTC. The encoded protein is CASSSSGVTKETQYF. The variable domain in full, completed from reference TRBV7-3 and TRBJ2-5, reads GAGVSQTPSNKVTEKGKYVELRCDPISGHTALYWYRQSLGQGPEFLIYFQGTGAADDSGLPNDRFFAVRPEGSVSTLKIQRTERGDSAVYLCASSSSGVTKETQYFGPGTRLLVL.